This passage covers 10 T cell receptor beta chains from one sample sequenced in a study of beta chain features in type 1 diabetes. cDNA synthesis used the whole RNA isolate, giving expressed TCRB sequences. The repertoire was sequenced with immunoSEQ multiplex PCR; TCRdb's copy has only in-frame clones and lacks some. The sample lists about 470,000 clones, around 30% occurring once. The material sequenced was naive CD4+ T cells from blood. The source of these receptors is a man between 18 and 29 years old in good health.

Comment on this clone: Additional DNA sequences in this sample encode the identical CDR3. V and J are TRBV7-9 and TRBJ2-5; D call uncertain. The length of the CDR3 is 10 residues. Trimming pared 6 bases from V and 5 bases from J, leaving 4 bases between. Per the germline V gene, CDR1 is SEHNR and CDR2 is FQNEAQ (reference sequence). For the CDR3, the DNA is TGTGCCAGCAGTACTGAGACCCAGTACTTC. As protein: CASSTETQYF.

This clone was counted only a few times. The V and J genes are TRBV7-2 and TRBJ2-4; the match to TRBD1 covers 8 bases. CDR1 and CDR2 from the germline V gene are SGHTA and FQGNSA. There are 15 residues in the CDR3. J gave up 10 bases and V 5 bases, and 13 bases lay outside the gene matches. The CDR3 is CASSGDRTPGIIQYF. CDR3 in DNA: TGTGCCAGCAGCGGGGACAGGACCCCAGGGATAATTCAGTACTTC.

The chain couples TRBV7-2 to TRBJ2-1; TRBD2 matches at 9 bases. Germline assignment: CDR1 SGHTA and CDR2 FQGNSA. V gave up 1 base and J gave up 13 bases; unmatched junction bases: 8. This CDR3 has 14 residues. The CDR3 region is CASSLEWTSVIQFF. CDR3 coding DNA: TGTGCCAGCAGCTTAGAGTGGACTAGCGTGATACAGTTCTTC.

A few counts support this clone. The CDR3 is CASSLRQGLIETQYF. DNA of the CDR3: TGTGCCAGCAGTTTAAGACAGGGTTTGATAGAGACCCAGTACTTC. The chain carries TRBV27 and TRBJ2-5; 7 positions match TRBD1. This CDR3 has 15 amino acids. In germline, CDR1 is MNHEY, CDR2 SMNVEV (reference sequence). V trimming: 2 bases; J trimming: 4 bases; junction bases outside the gene matches: 7.

V usage is TRBV5-1 and J usage is TRBJ2-5; D not resolved. There are 13 residues in the CDR3. With 0 bases removed from V and 4 bases from J, the gap between germline ends came to 7 bases. Germline-derived CDR1 and CDR2 are SGHRS and YFSETQ. Here the CDR3 reads CASSLEWVETQYF. Written as DNA, the CDR3 is TGCGCCAGCAGCTTGGAGTGGGTAGAGACCCAGTACTTC.

The chain recombines TRBV29-1 with TRBJ1-2, with TRBD1 matching 7 bases. CDR3 length: 11 amino acids. V was clipped by 4 bases and J by 8 bases; unmatched bases: 4. Germline CDR1 is SQVTM and CDR2 is ANQGSEA. The CDR3 reads CSVATGRGYTF. The CDR3 DNA is TGCAGCGTTGCGACAGGGAGGGGCTACACCTTC.

This chain uses TRBV15 with TRBJ2-3, with 9 bases identical to TRBD2. Per germline, CDR1 LNHNV and CDR2 YYDKDF (reference sequence). There are 15 residues in the CDR3. The trim removed 4 bases at V and 1 base at J, leaving 3 bases unmatched. The CDR3 reads CATSKRTSGTDTQYF. DNA of the CDR3: TGTGCCACCAGCAAACGGACTAGCGGCACAGATACGCAGTATTTT.

This clone was seen more than once but under ten times. V usage is TRBV5-1 and J usage is TRBJ1-4; D is undetermined. CDR3 length: 14 residues. Trimming took 0 bases from V and 0 from J, leaving 3 bases between them. The germline CDR1 and CDR2 sequences are SGHRS and YFSETQ. CDR3 bases: TGCGCCAGCAGCTTGGGTCCAACTAATGAAAAACTGTTTTTT. This encodes CASSLGPTNEKLFF.

The genes are TRBV5-1 and TRBJ2-3; TRBD2 is a possible D gene (6 bases). V lost 0 bases and J 0 bases, leaving 8 bases between the germline ends. This CDR3 is built from 15 residues. CDR1 and CDR2 (germline): SGHRS, YFSETQ. The CDR3 DNA sequence: TGCGCCAGCAGCTTGGCCGCGGGGAGCACAGATACGCAGTATTTT. This translates into CASSLAAGSTDTQYF.

This chain joins TRBV5-4 and TRBJ2-7; 8 bases map to TRBD2. The CDR3 totals 16 residues. Germline lookup yields CDR1 SGHNT and CDR2 YYREEE (reference sequence). After removal of 0 bases from V and 5 bases from J, the junction contained 10 bases not matched to a gene. For the CDR3, the DNA is TGTGCCAGCAGCTTGGAAGGGACTAGATTCGGAGACGAGCAGTACTTC. This translates into CASSLEGTRFGDEQYF.